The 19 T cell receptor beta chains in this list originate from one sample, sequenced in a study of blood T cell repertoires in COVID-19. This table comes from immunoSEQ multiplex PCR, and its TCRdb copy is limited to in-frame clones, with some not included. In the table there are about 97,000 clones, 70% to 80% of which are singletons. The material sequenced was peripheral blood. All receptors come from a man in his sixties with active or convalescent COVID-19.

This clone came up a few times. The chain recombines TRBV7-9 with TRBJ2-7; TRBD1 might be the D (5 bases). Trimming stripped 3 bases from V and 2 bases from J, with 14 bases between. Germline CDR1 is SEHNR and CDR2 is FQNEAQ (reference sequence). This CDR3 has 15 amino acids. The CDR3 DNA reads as TGTGCCAGCAGCTTCGACAGTAGACCGACCTACGAGCAGTACTTC. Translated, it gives CASSFDSRPTYEQYF.

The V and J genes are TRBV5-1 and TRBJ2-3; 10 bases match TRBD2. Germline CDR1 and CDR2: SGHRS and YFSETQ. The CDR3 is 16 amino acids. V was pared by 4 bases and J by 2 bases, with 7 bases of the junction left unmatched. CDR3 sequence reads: CASSPSGRALTDTQYF. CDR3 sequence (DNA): TGCGCCAGCAGCCCCAGCGGGAGGGCCCTCACAGATACGCAGTATTTT.

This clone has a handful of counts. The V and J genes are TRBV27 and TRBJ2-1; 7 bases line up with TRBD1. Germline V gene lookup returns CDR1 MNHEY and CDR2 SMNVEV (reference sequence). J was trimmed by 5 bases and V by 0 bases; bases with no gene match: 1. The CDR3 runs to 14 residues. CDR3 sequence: CASSLSDRDNEQFF. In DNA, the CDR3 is TGTGCCAGCAGTTTATCCGACAGGGACAATGAGCAGTTCTTC.

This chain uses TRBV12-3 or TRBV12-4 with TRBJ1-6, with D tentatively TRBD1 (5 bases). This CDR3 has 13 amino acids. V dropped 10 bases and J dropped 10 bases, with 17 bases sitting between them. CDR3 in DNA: TGTGCCACCAGCAGGGTTGTAGGGTCACCCCTCCACTTT. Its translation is CATSRVVGSPLHF.

CDR3 sequence (DNA): TGTGCCAGCAGTAGCCTAGGTCCCGGGGAGCTGTTTTTT. This gives the protein CASSSLGPGELFF. The chain recombines TRBV2 with TRBJ2-2; D gene ambiguous. V was cut by 5 bases and J by 6 bases, with 10 bases left in between. The CDR3 consists of 13 residues. The germline gives CDR1 SNHLY, CDR2 FYNNEI.

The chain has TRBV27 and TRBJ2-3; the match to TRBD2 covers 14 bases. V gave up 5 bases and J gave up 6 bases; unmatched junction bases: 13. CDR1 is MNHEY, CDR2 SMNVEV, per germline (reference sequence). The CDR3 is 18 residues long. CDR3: CASSDPGLAGAAGDTQYF. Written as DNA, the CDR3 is TGTGCCAGCAGTGACCCGGGACTAGCGGGAGCGGCCGGTGATACGCAGTATTTT.

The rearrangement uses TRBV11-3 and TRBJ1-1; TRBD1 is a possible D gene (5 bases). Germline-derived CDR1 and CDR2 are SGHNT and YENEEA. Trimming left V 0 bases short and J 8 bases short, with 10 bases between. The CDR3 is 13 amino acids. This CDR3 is CASSLEAGREAFF. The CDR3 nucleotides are TGTGCCAGCAGCTTAGAAGCGGGGCGGGAAGCTTTCTTT. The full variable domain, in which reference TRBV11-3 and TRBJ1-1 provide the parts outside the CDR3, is EAGVVQSPRYKIIEKKQPVAFWCNPISGHNTLYWYLQNLGQGPELLIRYENEEAVDDSQLPKDRFSAERLKGVDSTLKIQPAELGDSAVYLCASSLEAGREAFFGQGTRLTVV.

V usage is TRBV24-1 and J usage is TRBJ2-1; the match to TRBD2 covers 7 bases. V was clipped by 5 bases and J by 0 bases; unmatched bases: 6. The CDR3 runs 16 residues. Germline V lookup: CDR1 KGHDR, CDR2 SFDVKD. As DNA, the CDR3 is TGTGCCACCAGTGGTATCGCGGGAGCCTCCTACAATGAGCAGTTCTTC. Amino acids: CATSGIAGASYNEQFF.

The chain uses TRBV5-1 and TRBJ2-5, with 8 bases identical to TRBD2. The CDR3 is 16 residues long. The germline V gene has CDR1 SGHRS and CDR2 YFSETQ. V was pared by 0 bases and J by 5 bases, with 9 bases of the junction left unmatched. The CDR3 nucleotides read TGCGCCAGCAGCTTGGAAGCGGGAGCGGGCCATGAGACCCAGTACTTC. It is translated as CASSLEAGAGHETQYF.

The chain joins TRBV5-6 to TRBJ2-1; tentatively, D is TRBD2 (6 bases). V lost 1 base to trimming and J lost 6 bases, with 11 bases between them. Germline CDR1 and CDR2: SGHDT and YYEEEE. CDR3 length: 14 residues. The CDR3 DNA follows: TGTGCCAGCAGCTTGAATCTGGGGGGCAATGAGCAGTTCTTC. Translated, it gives CASSLNLGGNEQFF.

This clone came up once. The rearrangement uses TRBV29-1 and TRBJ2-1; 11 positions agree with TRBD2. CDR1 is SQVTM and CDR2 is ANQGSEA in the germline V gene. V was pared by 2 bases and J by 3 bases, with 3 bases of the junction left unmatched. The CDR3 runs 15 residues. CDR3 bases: TGCAGCGTTGAACTAGCGGGAGGCTACTACAATGAGCAGTTCTTC. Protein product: CSVELAGGYYNEQFF.

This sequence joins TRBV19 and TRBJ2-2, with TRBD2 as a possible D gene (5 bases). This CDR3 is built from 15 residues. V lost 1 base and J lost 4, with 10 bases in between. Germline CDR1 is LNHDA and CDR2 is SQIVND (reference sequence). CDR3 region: CASSIGTGSTGELFF. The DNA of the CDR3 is TGTGCCAGTAGTATAGGTACGGGGAGCACCGGGGAGCTGTTTTTT.

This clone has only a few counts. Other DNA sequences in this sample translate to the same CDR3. The chain's CDR3 is CASSPVAGWETQYF. The DNA of the CDR3 is TGTGCCAGCAGTCCCGTAGCGGGGTGGGAGACCCAGTACTTC. The chain uses TRBV6-5 and TRBJ2-5; 8 bases map to TRBD2. V shed 5 bases and J 5 bases; nucleotides not matched to a gene: 7. The germline CDR1 and CDR2 sequences are MNHEY and SVGAGI. This CDR3 comprises 14 residues.

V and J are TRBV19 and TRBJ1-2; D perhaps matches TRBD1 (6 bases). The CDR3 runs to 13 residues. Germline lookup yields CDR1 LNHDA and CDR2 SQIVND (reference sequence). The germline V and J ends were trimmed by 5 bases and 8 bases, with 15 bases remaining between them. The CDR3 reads CASSATGTGGYTF. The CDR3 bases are TGTGCCAGTAGTGCCACAGGGACGGGAGGCTACACCTTC.

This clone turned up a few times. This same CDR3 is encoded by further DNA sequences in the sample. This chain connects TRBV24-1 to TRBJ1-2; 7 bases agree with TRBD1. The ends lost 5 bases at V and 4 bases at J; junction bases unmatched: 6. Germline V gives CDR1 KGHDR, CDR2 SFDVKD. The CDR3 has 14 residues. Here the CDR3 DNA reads TGTGCCACCAGTGCCCGACAGGGCAGCTATGGCTACACCTTC. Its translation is CATSARQGSYGYTF.

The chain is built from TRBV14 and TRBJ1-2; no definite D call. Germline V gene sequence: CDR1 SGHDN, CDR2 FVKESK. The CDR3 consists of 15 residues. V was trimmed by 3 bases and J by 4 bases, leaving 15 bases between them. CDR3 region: CASSQLGGFGYGYTF. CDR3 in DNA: TGTGCCAGCAGCCAGCTTGGAGGGTTCGGCTATGGCTACACCTTC.

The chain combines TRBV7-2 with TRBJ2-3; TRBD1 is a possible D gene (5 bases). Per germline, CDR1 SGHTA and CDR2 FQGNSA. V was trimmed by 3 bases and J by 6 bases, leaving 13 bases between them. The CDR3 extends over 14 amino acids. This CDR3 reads CASSLGLSRDTQYF. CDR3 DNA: TGTGCCAGCAGCTTGGGGCTCTCCCGGGATACGCAGTATTTT.

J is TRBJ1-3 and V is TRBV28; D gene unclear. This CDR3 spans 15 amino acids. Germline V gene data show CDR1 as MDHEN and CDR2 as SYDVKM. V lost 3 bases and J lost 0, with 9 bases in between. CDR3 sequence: CASSLPTSSGNTIYF. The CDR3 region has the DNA TGTGCCAGCAGTTTGCCGACTAGCTCTGGAAACACCATATATTTT.

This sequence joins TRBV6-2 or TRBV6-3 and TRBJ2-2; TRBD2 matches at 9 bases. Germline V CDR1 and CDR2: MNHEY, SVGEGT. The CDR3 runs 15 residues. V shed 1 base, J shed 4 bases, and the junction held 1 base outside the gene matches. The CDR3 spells CASSYLTSGTGELFF. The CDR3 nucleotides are TGTGCCAGCAGTTACTTGACTAGCGGCACCGGGGAGCTGTTTTTT.